This TCR beta chain was captured by sequencing in a study of OX40 agonist ivuxolimab in advanced cancers. Context from the whole study: Ivuxolimab, which targeted the costimulatory receptor OX40 (CD134), was an agonistic, fully human IgG2 monoclonal antibody. Three dose-escalation patients achieved partial responses, one with hepatocellular carcinoma and two with cutaneous melanoma. Of the approximately 50 dose-escalation patients, hepatocellular carcinoma was present in about 20, melanoma in roughly 15, renal cell carcinoma in 9 and head and neck cancer in 9. Prior anti-PD-1, anti-PD-L1 or anti-CTLA-4 therapy was permitted, and approximately 40% of dose-escalation patients had received checkpoint inhibitors. A male proportion of roughly 80% and a mean age of 60 years, ranging from 23 to 79, were recorded for the dose-escalation cohort. Intravenous ivuxolimab was administered to patients every 2 weeks at six dose levels: 0.01, 0.1, 0.3, 1.5, 3 and 10 mg/kg. Peripheral TCRbeta sequencing was intended to test whether TCR sequence diversity was altered and clonal T-cell expansion was caused by ivuxolimab. The paper covers the monotherapy dose-escalation part of the phase I ivuxolimab trial, which included N of about 51 patients.

To sequence the TCRbeta CDR3 region, genomic DNA was isolated from the sorted cells. The immunoSEQ Assay was used for sequencing of TCRbeta CDR3 regions. Imported from immuneACCESS, the table was reduced by TCRdb to in-frame sequences with V and J called. These copies leave out some clones; in studies compared against another copy, an unresolved V gene accounts for under half, and the cause of the remainder is not known. The sample table records tens of thousands of clones; 85% of these occur just once. The ten largest make up 4% to 6% of the sample. General findings and caveats noted by the study authors: Low levels of normalized T-cell clonal expansion were also seen in some patients who did not respond. The antigen specificity of the clonally expanded peripheral T cells was not determined. At doses from 0.1 to 3.0 mg/kg, clonal expansion was seen in both CD4+ and CD8+ blood T cells between baseline and week 6. Partial responders in the 0.1-3.0 mg/kg groups had among the lowest normalized peripheral clonal expansion, especially among CD8+ T cells. After ivuxolimab, expanded clones were on average more numerous among CD8+ T cells than among CD4+ T cells.

Regarding this clone: Its antigen is not yet known. Per-base qualities were not stored, and no clone one base away is much larger.

The trial excluded patients who had a history of autoimmune disease or were on systemic immunosuppression. Peripheral blood for TCR sequencing was collected from all dose cohorts at baseline, on cycle 4 day 1, and on cycle 7 day 1. Samples came from an open-label, multicenter, first-in-human phase I dose-escalation trial of ivuxolimab. The trial enrolled adults with locally advanced or metastatic head and neck squamous cell, hepatocellular, melanoma or renal cell carcinoma. Before TCR sequencing, CD4+ and CD8+ T cells were separately sorted from peripheral blood. From cysteine to phenylalanine, the CDR3 is 15 amino acids long. The CDR3 DNA has 45 bases and is translated from base 1. Cut back by 2 bases and 7 bases, the V and J ends lie 15 bases apart. CDR1 and CDR2, per the germline V gene, are MDHEN and SYDVKM.

The sequence joins TRBV28 to TRBJ2-1; a tentative D match to TRBD1 spans 5 bases. The specimen was CD4+ or CD8+ T cells sorted from blood, collected in a trial of the OX40 agonist ivuxolimab. This TCR came from an adult with an advanced solid tumor such as melanoma, head and neck, liver or kidney cancer. In nucleotide form, the sequence is TGTGCCAGCAGTTTAATCGACAGCCACCTAAATGAGCAGTTCTTC. The encoded protein is CASSLIDSHLNEQFF.